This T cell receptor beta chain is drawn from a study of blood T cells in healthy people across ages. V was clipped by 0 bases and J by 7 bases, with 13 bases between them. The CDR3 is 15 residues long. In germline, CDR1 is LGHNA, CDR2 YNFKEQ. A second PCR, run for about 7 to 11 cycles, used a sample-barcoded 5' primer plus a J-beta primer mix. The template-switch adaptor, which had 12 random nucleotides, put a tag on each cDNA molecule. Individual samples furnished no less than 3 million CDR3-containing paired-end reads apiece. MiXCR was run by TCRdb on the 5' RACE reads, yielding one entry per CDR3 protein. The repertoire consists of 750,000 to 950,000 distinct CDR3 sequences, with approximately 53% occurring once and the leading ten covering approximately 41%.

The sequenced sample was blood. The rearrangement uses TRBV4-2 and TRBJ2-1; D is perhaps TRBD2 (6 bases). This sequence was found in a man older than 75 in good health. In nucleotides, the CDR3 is TGTGCCAGCAGCCAAGATGGGACTGGTTTGAATGAGCAGTTCTTC. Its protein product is CASSQDGTGLNEQFF.